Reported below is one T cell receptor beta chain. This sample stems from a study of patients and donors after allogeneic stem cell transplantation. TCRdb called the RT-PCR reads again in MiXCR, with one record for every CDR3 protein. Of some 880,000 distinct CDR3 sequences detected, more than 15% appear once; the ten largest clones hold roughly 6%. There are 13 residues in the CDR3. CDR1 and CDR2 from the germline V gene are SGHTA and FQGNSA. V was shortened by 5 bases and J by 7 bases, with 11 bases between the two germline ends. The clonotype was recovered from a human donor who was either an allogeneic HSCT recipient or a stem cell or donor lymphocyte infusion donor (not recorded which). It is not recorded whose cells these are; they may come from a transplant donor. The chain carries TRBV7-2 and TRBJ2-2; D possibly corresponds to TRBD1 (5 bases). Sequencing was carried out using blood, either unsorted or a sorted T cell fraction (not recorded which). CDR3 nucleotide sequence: TGTGCCAGCAGCCCCGCAAGGGGCGGGGAGCTGTTTTTT. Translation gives CASSPARGGELFF.